The text below deals with one T cell receptor (beta chain). Its antigen is not identified. The run of the v3.0 immunoSEQ assay was at survey level. Repertoires were generated with immunoSEQ multiplex PCR, while TCRdb's copy carries only in-frame clones and drops some. The sample consists of some 22,000 clones, 88% of them appearing once. The data derive from a study of long-term antiretroviral therapy in people with HIV. Study summary: The oldest samples precede the 2015 immediate-ART recommendation by about a decade.

Findings and caveats of the study: Diversity increased after ART yet remained lower than in transplant donor controls.

CDR3 length: 13 amino acids. Per germline, CDR1 MNHNS and CDR2 SASEGT. Trimming cost V 9 bases and J 8 bases, with 14 bases left between them. The chain employs TRBV6-1 and TRBJ1-6, with TRBD1 as a possible D gene (6 bases). The clonotype was recovered from a man in his 60s with HIV. The source was unsorted PBMCs, collected 2.3 years after starting antiretroviral therapy. CDR3 sequence (DNA): TGTGCCAGTAAAACAGGGTCTCATTCACCCCTCCACTTT. This translates into CASKTGSHSPLHF.